This TCR beta chain was recovered during a study of blood T cell repertoires in COVID-19. Study summary: Some COVID-19 samples were acute and others convalescent; all came from the United States, Italy and Spain.

Clones were sequenced by immunoSEQ multiplex PCR, and TCRdb holds only the in-frame ones, with some missing. The table has roughly 68,000 clones, around nine tenths seen once. The count of this clone is one. This CDR3 has 15 residues. Ages ranged from about 18 to 89 years, with residence in around 24 US areas. Two negative PCRs, clearance, or symptom resolution were required of recovered Cohort 3 donors. This sequence was found in a woman aged 40-49 years who had recovered from COVID-19. Sequenced sample: PBMCs or T cells enriched from blood (not recorded which). This chain connects TRBV21-1 to TRBJ1-2; TRBD1 was called by the table and not checked on the DNA. TRBV21-1 has pseudogene status. The CDR3 region is CASSKMTGGVSGYTF. The CDR3 bases are TGTGCCAGCAGCAAAATGACAGGGGGCGTCTCTGGCTACACCTTC.